This TCR beta chain was retrieved from a study of technical replicates of blood from several donors (dated by TCRdb to between 2016 and 2019). A word on this clone: Its recognized antigen is unknown. No much larger clone exists at a distance of one base, and base qualities are not known.

The library was built by means of the immunoSEQ multiplex PCR assay. In TCRdb, the immuneACCESS table is reduced to in-frame sequences with V and J assigned. These tables do not hold every clone; where another copy was compared, an unresolved V gene accounts for under half, and the others remain unexplained. The sample has over 25,000 clones on record, over 85% of them singletons. The ten largest clones capture approximately 4% of the sample. The clonotype comes from a human donor in good health. Some clones in this sample may be carry-over from other donors' samples. Material: PBMCs.

The DNA sequence is given as TGCGCCAGCGCTAGCGGGGGGAACACCGGGGAGCTGTTTTTT. The resulting protein is CASASGGNTGELFF. The chain links TRBV4-3 with TRBJ2-2; TRBD2 lines up with 10 middle nucleotides. Trimming accounts for 8 bases at V and 1 base at J, while the number of junction bases matched to no gene is 1. The CDR3 sequence holds 14 residues, the cysteine and phenylalanine included. Only the CDR3 DNA stays, 42 bases, in frame from base 1. The germline V gene yields LGHNA for CDR1 and YSLEER for CDR2.